This entry concerns a single T cell receptor (beta chain). This specimen belongs to a study of blood T cell repertoires in COVID-19. Study details: The origin of the acute and convalescent COVID-19 samples was the United States, Italy and Spain. T cells, B-cell-depleted T cells, or PBMCs provided the cDNA or gDNA that served as material.

Per the study methods: Scientists estimated how many nucleated cells there were by amplifying reference gene primers. TCRdb's copy holds only in-frame clones and misses some; the assay was immunoSEQ multiplex PCR. From that table come the V and J calls and clone size; the DNA was used to work out D and trimming. The sample records roughly 99,000 clones, 65% to 85% being singletons. Losses at the gene ends were 1 base for V and 4 bases for J; bases not matched to a gene: 6. Germline V lookup: CDR1 SNHLY, CDR2 FYNNEI. The CDR3 has 15 amino acids. This TCR derives from a woman older than 75 with acute or convalescent COVID-19. Sequences were obtained from peripheral blood. The V gene is TRBV2, the J gene TRBJ1-1; TRBD1 aligns across 7 bases. CDR3 sequence (DNA): TGTGCCAGCAGTGAAGAAGCAGGGGGAGGCACTGAAGCTTTCTTT. It yields the protein CASSEEAGGGTEAFF.